This is a list of T cell receptor beta chains from one sample in a study of OX40 agonist ivuxolimab in advanced cancers. The method was immunoSEQ multiplex PCR; TCRdb's version includes in-frame clones alone and lacks a portion of them. The sample has fewer than 45,000 clones, 80% to 90% seen once; the top ten hold about 2%. This material consisted of CD4+ or CD8+ T cells sorted from blood, taken in a trial of the OX40 agonist ivuxolimab. The receptors were sampled from an adult with an advanced solid tumor such as melanoma, head and neck, liver or kidney cancer. Each CDR3 is given with its conserved first and last residue. The order of the fields is CDR3 DNA, CDR3 protein, V gene, J gene, clone size, D gene. A D gene is named only where the DNA matches it firmly. Clone size appears in some rows only: once, few, many, or a class for an expanded clone.

TGTGCCAGCAGCCCTCCTTGGGGGGGGAACACTGAAGCTTTCTTT	CASSPPWGGNTEAFF	TRBV11-2	TRBJ1-1	-	-
TGTGCCAGCAGCCCTCCCCTGTCTACCTACGAGCAGTACTTC	CASSPPLSTYEQYF	TRBV5-5	TRBJ2-7	-	-
TGTGCCAGCAGCTTGCGTGTGGGGCTGCTCGGGGGTACGCAGTATTTT	CASSLRVGLLGGTQYF	TRBV5-6	TRBJ2-3	-	-
TGCGCCAGCAGCTTAGCGGGGGGGCAATACTACGAGCAGTACTTC	CASSLAGGQYYEQYF	TRBV5-1	TRBJ2-7	-	TRBD2
TGCAGCGCTGAACTTGGAGCGGGAGTCGGTGGGATCTTC	CSAELGAGVGGIF	TRBV29-1	TRBJ2-1	-	TRBD2
TGTGCCAGCAGCTTAGGGCCTTACAATGAGCAGTTCTTC	CASSLGPYNEQFF	TRBV7-2	TRBJ2-1	-	-
TGTGCCAGCAGTTACTACGGGACAGGGGACCGCAGTACCCAGCATTTT	CASSYYGTGDRSTQHF	TRBV6-5	TRBJ1-5	-	TRBD1
TGTGCCAGCAGCAACGGACAAAGCCTGAACACCGGGGAGCTGTTTTTT	CASSNGQSLNTGELFF	TRBV9	TRBJ2-2	-	-
TGTGCCAGCAGCTTGGACAGCGGCGGAGGGGTAGGCTACACCTTC	CASSLDSGGGVGYTF	TRBV5-4	TRBJ1-2	-	-
TGTGCCACCAGCAGGCAGACAGGTGGCACCGGGGAGCTGTTTTTT	CATSRQTGGTGELFF	TRBV15	TRBJ2-2	-	-
TGTGCCAGCAGTGAATGGACAGTCAATGAGCAGTTCTTC	CASSEWTVNEQFF	TRBV6-1	TRBJ2-1	-	-
TGCGCCAGCAGTTGGCCCGAACAGGGAAGGACAGATACGCAGTATTTT	CASSWPEQGRTDTQYF	TRBV10-1	TRBJ2-3	-	-
TGTGCCACCTCCATGTCTGGGCCAGATTGGCCCCAGCATTTT	CATSMSGPDWPQHF	TRBV19	TRBJ1-5	-	-
TGTGCCGGTGGGACTAGCGGGAGCACCTACGAACAGTACTTC	CAGGTSGSTYEQYF	TRBV30	TRBJ2-7	-	TRBD2
TGCAGCGTTGGGACAGGTAATCACCCTGGCGATGGCTACACCTTC	CSVGTGNHPGDGYTF	TRBV29-1	TRBJ1-2	-	TRBD1
TGTGCCAGCAGCTTAGGGGGACGCCCCGCCAATGAGCAGTTCTTC	CASSLGGRPANEQFF	TRBV5-6	TRBJ2-1	-	-
TGTGCCAGCAGCTCCAGGAATGAGCAGTTCTTC	CASSSRNEQFF	TRBV7-8	TRBJ2-1	-	-
TGTGCCTGGAGTGTACCCCGACAGGGACTCTATGGCTACACCTTC	CAWSVPRQGLYGYTF	TRBV30	TRBJ1-2	few	TRBD1
TGTGCCAGCAGCCCGGACAGGAGGGAGCTGTTTTTT	CASSPDRRELFF	TRBV6-5	TRBJ2-2	-	TRBD1
TGTGCCAGCAGAGTCTTAATGTCAGGCTATGGCTACACCTTC	CASRVLMSGYGYTF	TRBV5-6	TRBJ1-2	-	-
TGTGCCAGCAGTGACAGGTTCGCTCTGGGCACTGAAGCTTTCTTT	CASSDRFALGTEAFF	TRBV6-4	TRBJ1-1	-	-
TGTGCCAGTAGCAATATACTTAACTATGGCTACACCTTC	CASSNILNYGYTF	TRBV19	TRBJ1-2	once	-
TGTGCCAGCAGCCCGACAAGGGACTACGAGCAGTACTTC	CASSPTRDYEQYF	TRBV7-2	TRBJ2-7	-	-
TGTGCTAGCAGCCTTGCAGCATGGGGGTACGAGCAGTACTTC	CASSLAAWGYEQYF	TRBV7-7	TRBJ2-7	-	-
TGCGCCAGCAGCCGAAGGACAGGGGGCGACACTGAAGCTTTCTTT	CASSRRTGGDTEAFF	TRBV4-1	TRBJ1-1	-	TRBD1
TGTGCCAGCTCACCACTCTCTGCAGTCCCCGAGCAGTACTTC	CASSPLSAVPEQYF	TRBV18	TRBJ2-7	-	-
TGTGCCAGCAGCTTGAGCGGTGAACCTAACTATGGCTACACCTTC	CASSLSGEPNYGYTF	TRBV5-4	TRBJ1-2	-	-
TGCGCCAGCAGTCCCTTTAACAGGGGAAAAAACACTGAAGCTTTCTTT	CASSPFNRGKNTEAFF	TRBV10-2	TRBJ1-1	-	TRBD1
TGTGCCAGCAGTTTTATCGGGAGGGCCGAATACGAGCAGTACTTC	CASSFIGRAEYEQYF	TRBV2	TRBJ2-7	-	TRBD2
TGTGCCAGCAGATGGGGCAATCAGCCCCAGCATTTT	CASRWGNQPQHF	TRBV2	TRBJ1-5	-	-
TGTGCCAGCAGTCGACAGGTTGAAAAACTGTTTTTT	CASSRQVEKLFF	TRBV28	TRBJ1-4	-	-
TGTGCCAGCAGCTATGGGACAGGGCTTTTGAACACTGAAGCTTTCTTT	CASSYGTGLLNTEAFF	TRBV7-2	TRBJ1-1	-	TRBD1
TGTGCCAGCAGTGAGACATGGGTGGGCATTCAGTACTTC	CASSETWVGIQYF	TRBV6-1	TRBJ2-4	-	-
TGTGCCAGCAGCCAACCCCCAGGGTACGAGCAGTACTTC	CASSQPPGYEQYF	TRBV7-9	TRBJ2-7	-	-
TGTGCCAGCAGTGAAAAAGCCCGGACAGGGTGGTACAATCAGCCCCAGCATTTT	CASSEKARTGWYNQPQHF	TRBV2	TRBJ1-5	-	TRBD1
TGCGCCAGCAGCTTGCAGTCCGGGGGCACAGATACGCAGTATTTT	CASSLQSGGTDTQYF	TRBV5-1	TRBJ2-3	-	-
TGCAGCGTTGGACAGGGAACGCCGTCCGGGGAGCTGTTTTTT	CSVGQGTPSGELFF	TRBV29-1	TRBJ2-2	few	TRBD1
TGTGCCAGCAGCAACTCCGGTGCCGCGAACACCGGGGAGCTGTTTTTT	CASSNSGAANTGELFF	TRBV5-5	TRBJ2-2	once	-
TGTGCCAGCAGCTTAGATGGACATGGGACAGATACGCAGTATTTT	CASSLDGHGTDTQYF	TRBV7-6	TRBJ2-3	-	-
TGTGCCAGTAGTAACGGGGGCAGGGGTATTGGAGCTTTCTTT	CASSNGGRGIGAFF	TRBV19	TRBJ1-1	-	-
TGTGCCAGCAATATGGGTAGCTCCTACGAGCAGTACTTC	CASNMGSSYEQYF	TRBV9	TRBJ2-7	once	-
TGTGCCAGCAGAGCGAGCACCGGGGAGCTGTTTTTT	CASRASTGELFF	TRBV6-5	TRBJ2-2	-	-
TGTGCCAGCAGTCCGTTGGGGGAGGGGGACATTCAGTACTTC	CASSPLGEGDIQYF	TRBV28	TRBJ2-4	few	-
TGTGCCAGCTCACCAACCGAGACAGGGGGGAAGACTGAAGCTTTCTTT	CASSPTETGGKTEAFF	TRBV18	TRBJ1-1	few	TRBD1
TGTGCCTGGTCCCTCGGGGCCGCTAACTATGGCTACACCTTC	CAWSLGAANYGYTF	TRBV30	TRBJ1-2	-	-
TGCGCCAGCAGCTTGGAGGGACAGGGTAGCAATGAGCAGTTCTTC	CASSLEGQGSNEQFF	TRBV5-1	TRBJ2-1	-	TRBD1
TGTGCCAGCTCACCGTCGCTGAACACTGAAGCTTTCTTT	CASSPSLNTEAFF	TRBV18	TRBJ1-1	-	-
TGTGCCAGCAGCTCCTCTGGGGAAGGCAATCAGCCCCAGCATTTT	CASSSSGEGNQPQHF	TRBV28	TRBJ1-5	few	-
TGTGCCAGCAGCTTAGATCGCAGCTTACGAGGGACTGAAGCTTTCTTT	CASSLDRSLRGTEAFF	TRBV11-2	TRBJ1-1	-	-
TGTGCCATCAGTGAGTCCAGGACAGGGGGGTTTGACTACACCTTC	CAISESRTGGFDYTF	TRBV10-3	TRBJ1-2	-	TRBD1
TGTGCCAGCAGCTTAGAGTCAGGGGGTAATCAGCCCCAGCATTTT	CASSLESGGNQPQHF	TRBV7-9	TRBJ1-5	-	TRBD1
TGCAGCGTAGAAACAGGGGAAGGGACAGATACGCAGTATTTT	CSVETGEGTDTQYF	TRBV29-1	TRBJ2-3	-	TRBD1
TGTGCCAGCACCCATGATACAGATACGCAGTATTTT	CASTHDTDTQYF	TRBV28	TRBJ2-3	-	-
TGTGCCAGCAGTGTAACTAGCGGGGGGGTCGGGGAGCTGTTTTTT	CASSVTSGGVGELFF	TRBV6-1	TRBJ2-2	-	TRBD2